The T cell receptor (beta chain) under discussion was sequenced for a study of T cells in Graves' hyperthyroidism and ophthalmopathy. CDR3 length equals 13 residues. Germline V gives CDR1 LGHDT, CDR2 YNNKEL (reference sequence). The V gene lost 5 bases and the J gene lost 9 bases, with 14 bases spanning the gap. Researchers amplified the TCR beta CDR3 regions from RNA transcripts. HTBI primers drove first-round RT-PCR of the TCR CDR3. TCRdb re-called the multiplex PCR reads through MiXCR, storing one row per CDR3 protein. The sample includes under 400,000 distinct CDR3 sequences, 20% to 30% of them seen just once.

Source material: blood. The rearrangement joins TRBV3-1 to TRBJ2-1; a weak D match, TRBD2 (7 bases). The origin of this receptor is a man in his forties or fifties with Graves' hyperthyroidism. The CDR3 sequence: CASSWGGPGEQFF. CDR3 bases: TGTGCCAGCAGCTGGGGGGGGCCAGGTGAGCAGTTCTTC.